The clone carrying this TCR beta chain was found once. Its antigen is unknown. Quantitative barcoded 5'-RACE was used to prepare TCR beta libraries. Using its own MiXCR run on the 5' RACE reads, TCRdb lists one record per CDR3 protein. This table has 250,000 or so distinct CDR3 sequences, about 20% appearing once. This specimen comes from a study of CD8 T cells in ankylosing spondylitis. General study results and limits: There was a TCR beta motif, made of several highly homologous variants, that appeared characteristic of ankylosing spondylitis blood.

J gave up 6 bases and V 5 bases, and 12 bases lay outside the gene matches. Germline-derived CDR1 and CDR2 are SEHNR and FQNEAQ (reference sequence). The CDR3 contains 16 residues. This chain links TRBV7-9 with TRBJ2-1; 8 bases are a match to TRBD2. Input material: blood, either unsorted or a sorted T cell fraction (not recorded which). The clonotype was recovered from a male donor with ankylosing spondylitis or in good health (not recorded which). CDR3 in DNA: TGTGCCAGCAGCCCGCGGAGTAGCGGGAAGTCCAATGAGCAGTTCTTC. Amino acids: CASSPRSSGKSNEQFF.